A single TCR beta chain is shown here with its context. Its specificity is unknown. This clone may be a read error of a much larger clone one base away. The sample belongs to a study of tumor and adjacent non-tumor tissue in lung cancer. Study in general: Around 4.2 million productive TCRbeta reads were obtained per sample on average. Points from the study as a whole: Shorter survival was associated with higher TCR diversity in tumors. Tumor tissue had significantly higher TCR diversity than normal lung.

Germline CDR1 MNHNY, CDR2 SVGAGI (reference sequence). The CDR3 extends over 13 amino acids. RNA was extracted from bulk tissue without any cell sorting. More than 3 cm separated this lung sample from the edge of the tumor. Three rounds of nested PCR, following a modified ARM-PCR protocol, produced the TCRbeta library. TCRdb called the multiplex PCR reads again in MiXCR, with one record for every CDR3 protein. In the table there are about 110,000 distinct CDR3 sequences, about 61% of which are singletons. The rearrangement joins TRBV6-6 to TRBJ1-1; TRBD1 might be the D (6 bases). The TCR comes from a man aged 55 to 69 with non-small cell lung cancer. Sequenced: distant non-tumor lung tissue. The CDR3 reads CVSRPGDSNEAFF. The DNA of the CDR3 is TGTGTCAGCAGACCAGGGGATAGCAATGAAGCTTTCTTT.